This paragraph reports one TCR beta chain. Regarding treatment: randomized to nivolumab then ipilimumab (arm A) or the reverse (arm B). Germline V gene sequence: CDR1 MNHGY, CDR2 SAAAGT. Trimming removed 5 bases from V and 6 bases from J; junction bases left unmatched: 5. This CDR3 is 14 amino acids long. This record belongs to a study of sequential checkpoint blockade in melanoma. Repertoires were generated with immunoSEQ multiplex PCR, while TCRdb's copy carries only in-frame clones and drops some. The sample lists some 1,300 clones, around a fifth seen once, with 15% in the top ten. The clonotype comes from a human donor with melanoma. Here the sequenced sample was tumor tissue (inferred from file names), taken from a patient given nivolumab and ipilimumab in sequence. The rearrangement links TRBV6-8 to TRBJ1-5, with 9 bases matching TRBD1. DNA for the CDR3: TGTGCCAGCAGTCACAGGGGGCTTCTTCAGCCCCAGCATTTT. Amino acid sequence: CASSHRGLLQPQHF.